The 32 T cell receptor beta chains below come from one sample, sequenced in a study of human T cells and chemical hapten exposure. Time point of the sample: patch test 2, 6 weeks after DPC sensitization. The treatment denotes: therapeutic diphenylcyclopropenone sensitization with weekly scalp DPC. Each CDR3 protein gets one entry after TCRdb re-called the RACE reads with MiXCR. The top ten hold about 3% of the sample, which has more than 90,000 distinct CDR3 sequences, approximately 10% seen once. The sample was whole blood, taken in connection with sensitization to the hapten diphenylcyclopropenone (DPC). The source of these receptors is a woman between 40 and 50 years old with alopecia areata. Some clones in this sample may be carry-over from other donors' samples.

The rearrangement uses TRBV20-1 and TRBJ2-7, with 11 bases aligning to TRBD2. The CDR3 covers 13 residues. Germline CDR1 DFQATT, CDR2 SNEGSKA (reference sequence). J lost 3 bases, V lost 6 bases, and 4 bases had no gene match. CDR3 DNA sequence: TGCAGTGCCGTTACTAGCGGGAGCTACGAGCAGTACTTC. Protein sequence: CSAVTSGSYEQYF.

This clonotype was counted many times. The chain couples TRBV28 to TRBJ2-3, with 13 bases aligning to TRBD2. The junction had 14 bases not matched to a gene; V was cut back by 2 bases and J by 9 bases. The germline gives CDR1 MDHEN, CDR2 SYDVKM. There are 18 residues in the CDR3. The CDR3 coding sequence is TGTGCCAGCAGTTTAAGTAATGGGAGACTAGCGGGAGGTGACACGCAGTATTTT. It encodes CASSLSNGRLAGGDTQYF. Full variable domain (remainder filled in from reference TRBV28 and TRBJ2-3): DVKVTQSSRYLVKRTGEKVFLECVQDMDHENMFWYRQDPGLGLRLIYFSYDVKMKEKGDIPEGYSVSREKKERFSLILESASTNQTSMYLCASSLSNGRLAGGDTQYFGPGTRLTVL.

This clonotype was detected many times. This rearrangement joins TRBV14 to TRBJ1-1; 8 bases agree with TRBD1. The CDR3 is 17 residues long. Losses at the gene ends were 4 bases for V and 2 bases for J; bases not matched to a gene: 12. Germline loops: CDR1 SGHDN, CDR2 FVKESK. The CDR3 DNA is TGTGCCAGCAGCCGCCGAGGACAGGGTATTTCTAACACTGAAGCTTTCTTT. It encodes CASSRRGQGISNTEAFF.

This clonotype was seen repeatedly, ten times or more. The CDR3 sequence is CASSLGTGNGYTF. CDR3 nucleotide sequence: TGTGCCAGCAGCCTCGGGACAGGGAATGGCTACACCTTC. The chain is built from TRBV7-9 and TRBJ1-2, with 9 bases aligning to TRBD1. V was pared by 5 bases and J by 6 bases, with 4 bases of the junction left unmatched. Per germline, CDR1 SEHNR and CDR2 FQNEAQ (reference sequence). The CDR3 is made up of 13 amino acids.

This clonotype has a handful of counts. This chain connects TRBV27 to TRBJ1-4; D may be TRBD1 (6 bases). CDR1 MNHEY and CDR2 SMNVEV come from the germline V gene (reference sequence). CDR3 length: 18 amino acids. V lost 6 bases, J lost 4 bases, and 24 bases lay in between. CDR3 in amino acids: CASRRGGGRRANNEKLFF. CDR3 nucleotide sequence: TGTGCCAGCAGGCGCGGGGGGGGCCGGCGGGCCAATAATGAAAAACTGTTTTTT.

This chain uses TRBV27 with TRBJ1-1; no clear D gene. Germline V gives CDR1 MNHEY, CDR2 SMNVEV (reference sequence). This CDR3 is built from 11 residues. Between the trimmed V and J ends, which lost 5 bases and 4 bases, there was a span of 5 bases. This chain's CDR3 is CASSTATEAFF. The CDR3 nucleotides are TGTGCCAGCAGTACGGCCACTGAAGCTTTCTTT.

In its sample, this clonotype was seen a few times. The chain is built from TRBV6-1 and TRBJ1-6, with TRBD1 as a possible D gene (5 bases). With 6 bases removed from V and 0 bases from J, the gap between germline ends came to 12 bases. The germline V gene encodes CDR1 MNHNS and CDR2 SASEGT. CDR3 length: 16 amino acids. The CDR3 loop is CASRREDNSYNSPLHF. CDR3 DNA sequence: TGTGCCAGCAGAAGGGAGGACAACTCCTATAATTCACCCCTCCACTTT.

As concerns this clonotype: This may be a read error: a much more frequent sequence differs by one nucleotide. This rearrangement joins TRBV18 to TRBJ1-5, with TRBD1 identical over 7 bases. The DNA matches TRBJ2-3 better at its end, which makes the J call doubtful. Per the germline V gene, CDR1 is KGHSH and CDR2 is LQKENI. The CDR3 contains 14 residues. In DNA, the CDR3 is TGTGCCAGCTCTCCCGGGACAGATAATCAGCCCCAGTATTTT. It yields the protein CASSPGTDNQPQYF.

This clonotype showed up just a few times. The V call is TRBV4-3, the J call TRBJ1-2; tentative D call: TRBD1 (5 bases). V was trimmed by 3 bases and J by 3 bases, leaving 14 bases between them. Germline assignment: CDR1 LGHNA and CDR2 YSLEER. This CDR3 region has 15 residues. The CDR3 nucleotides are TGCGCCAGCAGCCAGTCTCCGGGGGGGGACTATGGCTACACCTTC. This translates into CASSQSPGGDYGYTF.

This clonotype has at least ten counts. The V and J genes are TRBV6-5 and TRBJ2-3; TRBD1 is a possible D gene (5 bases). The CDR3 covers 12 residues. With 0 bases removed from V and 11 bases from J, the gap between germline ends came to 9 bases. The germline V gene has CDR1 MNHEY and CDR2 SVGAGI. In DNA form, the CDR3 reads TGTGCCAGCAGTTACTCGCGTGACAGGCAGTATTTT. Its translation is CASSYSRDRQYF.

This clonotype turned up a few times. In DNA, the CDR3 is TGTGCCAGCAGTGGTTACAGGGCAGTAGCCTCCTACGAGCAGTACTTC. It codes for CASSGYRAVASYEQYF. This chain links TRBV2 with TRBJ2-7, with a tentative D call TRBD1 (6 bases). Trimming cost V 4 bases and J 0 bases, with 16 bases left between them. The CDR3 covers 16 residues. Germline V gives CDR1 SNHLY, CDR2 FYNNEI.

This clonotype was found a few times. This chain uses TRBV6-5 with TRBJ2-5; 8 bases align to TRBD2. Germline lookup yields CDR1 MNHEY and CDR2 SVGAGI. The CDR3 sequence is 16 residues long. The trim removed 4 bases at V and 4 bases at J, leaving 11 bases unmatched. The CDR3 nucleotides are TGTGCCAGCAGTTCCGCCGGGAGGGGGTATGGAGAGACCCAGTACTTC. Amino acids: CASSSAGRGYGETQYF.

As DNA, the CDR3 is TGTGCCAGCAGCCTGTTCTCAGCGGGGGCAGACAATGAGCAGTTCTTC. Translated, it gives CASSLFSAGADNEQFF. The chain employs TRBV7-6 and TRBJ2-1; 8 bases match TRBD2. V lost 5 bases, J lost 5 bases, and 11 bases stayed unmatched. This CDR3 is 16 amino acids long. Germline-derived CDR1 and CDR2 are SGHVS and FNYEAQ.

The chain employs TRBV7-3 and TRBJ2-1; TRBD2 aligns across 7 bases. After removal of 4 bases from V and 5 bases from J, the junction contained 2 bases not matched to a gene. The CDR3 contains 13 residues. Germline CDR1 SGHTA, CDR2 FQGTGA. The CDR3 sequence: CASSSGLNNEQFF. The DNA of the CDR3 is TGTGCCAGCAGCTCGGGACTAAACAATGAGCAGTTCTTC.

At least ten counts were recorded for this clonotype. The V call is TRBV12-3 or TRBV12-4, the J call TRBJ1-1, with 8 positions matching TRBD1. Trimming at V came to 5 bases and at J to 6 bases, leaving 8 bases not matched to a gene. The CDR3 length is 14 residues. Here the CDR3 DNA reads TGTGCCAGCAGTGTCGACAGGGGAGGCTCTGAAGCTTTCTTT. It translates to CASSVDRGGSEAFF.

This clonotype was detected many times. The gene calls are TRBV25-1 and TRBJ2-7; TRBD1 or TRBD2 may be the D gene (5 bases each). The CDR3 extends over 17 amino acids. V lost 4 bases to trimming and J lost 3 bases, with 22 bases between them. Germline CDR1 is MGHDK and CDR2 is SYGVNS. CDR3 sequence (DNA): TGTGCCAGCAGTGCCCCATCTATGGGGGTTAAGCTCTACGAGCAGTACTTC. It specifies CASSAPSMGVKLYEQYF.

This clonotype was observed a few times. This chain uses TRBV29-1 with TRBJ2-3, with TRBD2 identical over 10 bases. This CDR3 contains 13 residues. V lost 5 bases and J lost 5; bases outside the gene matches: 4. Germline V lookup: CDR1 SQVTM, CDR2 ANQGSEA. The DNA of the CDR3 is TGCAGCGTTAGCGGGGGGGCCGGAGATACGCAGTATTTT. Translation gives CSVSGGAGDTQYF.

This clonotype was detected many times. The chain combines TRBV25-1 with TRBJ2-7; D call uncertain. Deletions cut 5 bases from V and 0 bases from J, with 8 bases between. CDR3 length: 13 residues. Germline V gene lookup returns CDR1 MGHDK and CDR2 SYGVNS. The CDR3 nucleotides read TGTGCCAGCAGTACTCCCACCTCCTACGAGCAGTACTTC. Translated: CASSTPTSYEQYF.

This chain connects TRBV29-1 to TRBJ2-3; TRBD1 matches at 9 bases. This CDR3 comprises 12 residues. Germline V lookup: CDR1 SQVTM, CDR2 ANQGSEA. V lost 7 bases and J lost 10; bases outside the gene matches: 9. The CDR3 nucleotides are TGCAGCGACTGCCCGGGACAGGGCCCGCAGTATTTT. It is translated as CSDCPGQGPQYF.

This clonotype showed up many times. The rearrangement uses TRBV6-2 or TRBV6-3 and TRBJ1-5; tentatively, D is TRBD1 (6 bases). Trimming removed 0 bases at V and 7 bases at J, with 19 bases between. The CDR3 has 17 amino acids. Germline V gene sequence: CDR1 MNHEY, CDR2 SVGEGT. CDR3 sequence: CASSYSSPRGVRQPQHF. The CDR3 region has the DNA TGTGCCAGCAGTTACTCCTCGCCCAGGGGTGTCCGGCAGCCCCAGCATTTT.

The genes are TRBV6-5 and TRBJ2-5, with TRBD1 matching 9 bases. V shed 0 bases and J 5 bases; nucleotides not matched to a gene: 4. From germline, CDR1 is MNHEY and CDR2 SVGAGI. The CDR3 is made up of 15 amino acids. CDR3 amino acids: CASSYSLQGAETQYF. In DNA, the CDR3 is TGTGCCAGCAGTTACTCACTACAGGGGGCGGAGACCCAGTACTTC.

This clonotype was detected many times. This chain uses TRBV6-5 with TRBJ2-1; 8 bases agree with TRBD2. Germline V gene data show CDR1 as MNHEY and CDR2 as SVGAGI. The CDR3 has 16 residues. V gave up 3 bases and J gave up 2 bases; unmatched junction bases: 6. The CDR3 DNA reads as TGTGCCAGCAGTTATTTAGCGGGGAAGCCCTACAATGAGCAGTTCTTC. It specifies CASSYLAGKPYNEQFF.

This clonotype has more than one count but fewer than ten. This chain links TRBV28 with TRBJ1-5, with 10 bases aligning to TRBD1. Losses at the gene ends were 6 bases for V and 7 bases for J; bases not matched to a gene: 6. This CDR3 has 14 amino acids. The germline V gene has CDR1 MDHEN and CDR2 SYDVKM. The CDR3 protein is CASSLTGGRQPQHF. For the CDR3, the DNA is TGTGCCAGCAGCCTGACAGGGGGCCGGCAGCCCCAGCATTTT.

This clonotype was recorded many times. The CDR3 DNA sequence: TGTGCCAGCAGGGGGGGACCGGGGGACGAGCAGTACTTC. Translation gives CASRGGPGDEQYF. The V and J genes are TRBV25-1 and TRBJ2-7, with D possibly being TRBD2 (6 bases). Germline V gene sequence: CDR1 MGHDK, CDR2 SYGVNS. The CDR3 has 13 residues. V was pared by 6 bases and J by 5 bases, with 14 bases between.

The gene calls are TRBV11-2 and TRBJ1-2; D remains unclear. V lost 3 bases to trimming and J lost 4 bases, with 6 bases between them. CDR1 SGHAT and CDR2 FQNNGV come from the germline V gene. This CDR3 is 12 amino acids long. As DNA, the CDR3 is TGTGCCAGCAGCTTTTCAGGCTATGGCTACACCTTC. Protein sequence: CASSFSGYGYTF.

J is TRBJ2-3 and V is TRBV9; a possible D gene is TRBD2 (6 bases). Trimming removed 2 bases at V and 5 bases at J, with 15 bases between. This CDR3 contains 15 residues. The V gene's germline CDR1 is SGDLS and CDR2 YYNGEE. The CDR3 loop is CASSVGQGLIDTQYF. Written as DNA, the CDR3 is TGTGCCAGCAGCGTCGGGCAGGGACTCATAGATACGCAGTATTTT.

This clonotype was observed a handful of times. The rearrangement links TRBV7-8 to TRBJ2-1; TRBD2 aligns across 9 bases. The CDR3 sequence is 15 residues long. Unmatched junction bases numbered 11, after V lost 11 bases and J lost 3 bases. Per the germline V gene, CDR1 is SGHVS and CDR2 is FQNEAQ. The CDR3 bases are TGTGCCTCAACTACCCTAGCGGGGAACTACAATGAGCAGTTCTTC. This codes for CASTTLAGNYNEQFF.

V gene TRBV29-1 combines with J gene TRBJ2-4; 7 bases are shared with TRBD2. The CDR3 runs 14 residues. J lost 10 bases, V lost 0 bases, and 9 bases had no gene match. Germline-derived CDR1 and CDR2 are SQVTM and ANQGSEA. CDR3 sequence: CSVEDRGLAEIQYF. The CDR3 region has the DNA TGCAGCGTTGAAGATCGAGGGCTAGCGGAAATTCAGTACTTC.

This clonotype came up a few times. CDR3 DNA: TGTGCCACGACGGGGGTCGAAGAGACCCAGTACTTC. Protein product: CATTGVEETQYF. The chain links TRBV6-2 or TRBV6-3 to TRBJ2-5; possibly TRBD2 for D (6 bases). The V end lost 10 bases, the J end lost 3 bases, and 12 bases lay between the germline ends. Germline CDR1 and CDR2: MNHEY and SVGEGT. This CDR3 spans 12 amino acids.

Ten or more counts support this clonotype. The chain employs TRBV19 and TRBJ2-2; D ambiguous. Germline V lookup: CDR1 LNHDA, CDR2 SQIVND (reference sequence). V was cut by 3 bases and J by 3 bases, with 20 bases left in between. The CDR3 is 18 amino acids. CDR3 sequence (DNA): TGTGCCAGTAGTATTCGCGGCGAGCGCGCGAAGGACACCGGGGAGCTGTTTTTT. Residues: CASSIRGERAKDTGELFF.

This clonotype came up many times. The genes are TRBV30 and TRBJ1-4; possible D gene TRBD1, 5 bases. The CDR3 runs 14 residues. V shed 0 bases and J shed 5 bases, with 10 bases lying between them. Germline V gene sequence: CDR1 GTSNPN, CDR2 SVGIG (reference sequence). CDR3: CAWSVHRRNEKLFF. The CDR3 bases are TGTGCCTGGAGTGTACACAGGCGGAATGAAAAACTGTTTTTT.

This clonotype appeared a few times. The V and J genes are TRBV2 and TRBJ2-2; D remains ambiguous. Germline V gives CDR1 SNHLY, CDR2 FYNNEI. This CDR3 comprises 15 residues. The V end lost 4 bases, the J end lost 0 bases, and 9 bases lay between the germline ends. The CDR3 protein is CASSGTAANTGELFF. The CDR3 DNA is TGTGCCAGCAGTGGGACGGCCGCGAACACCGGGGAGCTGTTTTTT.